The rows below give T cell receptor beta chains drawn from one sample of a study of control samples from healthy donors and cancer patients. Assay: immunoSEQ multiplex PCR; the TCRdb copy retains only in-frame clones and omits some. The top ten clones hold 13% to 15% of a sample with around 12,000 clones, around 92% of them seen once. The sample comprised PBMCs. The receptor source for this set is a man older than 75 with lung cancer. Each CDR3 is given with its conserved first and last residue.

V gene	J gene	CDR3 protein
TRBV24-1	TRBJ1-1	CATSDPKTGENTEAFF
TRBV19	TRBJ1-1	CASSLTGTLRTEAFF
TRBV11-2	TRBJ2-5	CASSPLLAGGPEIQETQYF
TRBV19	TRBJ1-1	CASSPRQAMNTEAFF
TRBV9	TRBJ2-1	CASSEVDSYNEQFF
TRBV2	TRBJ1-3	CASSGQAPIYF
TRBV7-8	TRBJ1-3	CASSLASSGNTIYF
TRBV2	TRBJ2-5	CASREDRLQETQYF
TRBV7-3	TRBJ2-7	CASSSLAGVGNEQYF
TRBV9	TRBJ1-1	CASSLGQGATEAFF
TRBV7-9	TRBJ1-1	CASSLVYSPNTEAFF
TRBV7-6	TRBJ2-2	CASSFSASGGASTGELFF